Listed below are T cell receptor beta chains from one sample, sequenced in a study of T-cell memory formation after mild COVID-19. TCRdb re-derived calls from the 5' RACE reads in MiXCR, one entry per CDR3 protein. The sample has over 350,000 distinct CDR3 sequences, about a sixth seen once; the top ten hold 20% to 25%. The sequencing sample was made of PBMCs or a T cell subset sorted from them (not recorded which). The receptor set was obtained from a man in his late teens or twenties who had mild COVID-19 (a few samples of this study predate the infection). Cell type and time point are not known. CDR3s include the opening cysteine and the closing phenylalanine or tryptophan. The D gene is left open where the match is weak. Expanded clones are given a class, and other clones once, few, many or no size at all.

TRBJ1-5	.	.	TRBV4-3	TGCGCCAGCAGCCCAGCGAGCAATCAGCCCCAGCATTTT	CASSPASNQPQHF
TRBJ2-1	.	few	TRBV20-1	TGCAGTGCCCGCAAGGGGGGTCACAGCTCCTACAATGAGCAGTTCTTC	CSARKGGHSSYNEQFF
TRBJ2-3	TRBD1	few	TRBV6-5	TGTGCCAGCAGTTTGGGACAGCCGACAGATACGCAGTATTTT	CASSLGQPTDTQYF
TRBJ2-2	.	.	TRBV4-1	TGCGCCAGCAGCCAAGAAGCGATAAACACCGGGGAGCTGTTTTTT	CASSQEAINTGELFF
TRBJ2-1	.	few	TRBV5-1	TGCGCCAGCAGCCCACGATCGCTTGCCGCGAATGAGCAGTTCTTC	CASSPRSLAANEQFF
TRBJ1-1	TRBD1	few	TRBV5-1	TGCGCCAGCAGCTTGGTAGGGACAGGGCGAACTGAAGCTTTCTTT	CASSLVGTGRTEAFF
TRBJ2-1	TRBD2	.	TRBV7-2	TGTGCCAGCAGCTCCCTCGGAGGGCTAGCGGAGACCAATGAGCAGTTCTTC	CASSSLGGLAETNEQFF
TRBJ2-5	.	few	TRBV28	TGTGCCAGTTTGACAGAAGAGACCCAGTACTTC	CASLTEETQYF
TRBJ2-5	.	.	TRBV7-9	TGTGCCAGCAGCTCTAGACATCTCGGACAAGAGACCCAGTACTTC	CASSSRHLGQETQYF
TRBJ1-4	.	.	TRBV4-1	TGCGCCAGCCACTCTTCTAGGGCAGTTCGGGAAAAACTGTTTTTT	CASHSSRAVREKLFF
TRBJ2-7	TRBD2	few	TRBV7-9	TGTGCCAGCAGCCCGGGCGGACTAGCGGGGCTCGAGCAGTACTTC	CASSPGGLAGLEQYF
TRBJ1-1	.	few	TRBV20-1	TGCAGTGCTACGGCAGGTCAGAACACTGAAGCTTTCTTT	CSATAGQNTEAFF
TRBJ1-5	.	few	TRBV7-2	TGTGCCAGCAGCGTCCCGGGGAGGCTACAGCCCCAGCATTTT	CASSVPGRLQPQHF
TRBJ1-2	.	.	TRBV7-9	TGTGCCAGCAGCTTCCCGGAGCGGGGGCAATATGGCTACACCTTC	CASSFPERGQYGYTF